This T cell receptor beta chain was sequenced during a study of T cell repertoires in cytomegalovirus infection. Overall study context: CMV infection plus the matching HLA type was flagged by public TCR beta signatures. Study findings and constraints: What dominated the ex vivo response were HLA-C-restricted CMV-specific TCR beta clonotypes.

The CDR3 extends over 15 amino acids. V was trimmed by 0 bases and J by 2 bases, leaving 10 bases between them. Germline loops: CDR1 MNHEY, CDR2 SMNVEV (reference sequence). A single record per CDR3 protein comes from TCRdb applying MiXCR to the reads. The table includes 200,000 to 250,000 distinct CDR3 sequences, roughly 22% detected once. A word on this clonotype: Its antigen is unidentified.

The rearrangement joins TRBV27 to TRBJ2-5; tentatively, D is TRBD1 (6 bases). The TCR was taken from a human donor in good health (CMV status not recorded). Some clones in this sample may be carry-over from other donors' samples. Sequenced input: CD8+ T cells from PBMCs. In DNA, the CDR3 is TGTGCCAGCAGTTTATCGTCTAGGGGGCAAGAGACCCAGTACTTC. Protein product: CASSLSSRGQETQYF.